This T cell receptor beta chain is drawn from a study of blood T cells in healthy people across ages. Note on this clonotype: Its antigen is not known.

The study's findings and limits: Unknown donor CMV status possibly confounded expanded clonotype changes.

Next came a second PCR, run for about 6 to 11 cycles, which used a sample-barcoded 5' primer along with a J-beta primer mix. MiXCR, applied by TCRdb to the 5' RACE reads, yields one record per CDR3 protein. Among 1 million or so distinct CDR3 sequences listed, 45% were seen once. This CDR3 region has 16 residues. V shed 1 base, J shed 3 bases, and the junction held 5 bases outside the gene matches. Per the germline V gene, CDR1 is MGHRA and CDR2 is YSYEKL. The authors isolated at least 6 million PBMCs per sample. The gene calls are TRBV4-1 and TRBJ1-1; the match to TRBD1 covers 10 bases. The sequence was collected from a woman aged 55-69 years in good health. The specimen was blood. The CDR3 DNA sequence: TGCGCCAGCAGCCAAGGGCGACAGGGGGCGGACACTGAAGCTTTCTTT. It specifies CASSQGRQGADTEAFF.